This TCR beta chain is drawn from a study of blood T cells in healthy people across ages (dated by TCRdb to the mid-2010s). For the study in its entirety: In model experiments, template switching captured about one uniquely barcoded TCR beta cDNA molecule for every two T cells. Using deep sequencing normalized with unique cDNA molecular identifiers, the study measured how TCR beta repertoire diversity changes with age. The donors were split into four age groups: young (average about 16 years), middle-aged (39), aged (about 56) and long-lived (approximately 80). Donors of different ages were randomly distributed across sequencing lanes to avoid experimental bias. For two donors (one aged 18 to 30 and one aged 80 or older), the study analyzed two additional independent replicas of 1 million unique cDNA reads from the same blood draw. What the work shows at the level of the full study, not this receptor alone: Compared with the aged group, more naive CD4+ T cells, fewer expanded clones and increased TCR diversity were shown by the long-lived group, suggesting age selection. Estimates of total diversity based on one million sequenced T cells were regarded as lower bounds and as underestimates. As age increased, observed TCR beta diversity per million T cells dropped in a roughly linear way, and a significant reduction was already evident by age about 40. Conclusive comparison of naive and antigen-experienced compartments was prevented by the profiling of bulk unsorted PBMCs. A strong correlation was found between observed TCR beta diversity and the percentage of naive T cells measured by flow cytometry. Donor CMV infection status was unknown, potentially confounding age-related changes in expanded clonotypes.

There are 15 amino acids in the CDR3, from cysteine to phenylalanine inclusive. The entry retains the CDR3 DNA only, 45 bases that are in frame from base 1. V is trimmed back by 4 bases and J by 8 bases, and the junction contains 8 bases that no gene match accounts for. Per the germline V gene, SGHRS is the CDR1 and YFSETQ is the CDR2. Library preparation was by 5' RACE. TCRdb lists the instrument as Illumina HiSeq 2500. The second PCR ran for roughly 7 to 11 cycles and used a J-beta primer mix along with a sample-barcoded 5' primer. A template-switch 5' adaptor carrying 12 random nucleotides introduced a unique molecular identifier onto each TCR beta cDNA molecule. At least 2.5 million CDR3-containing paired-end reads were obtained from each sample. First-strand cDNA was synthesized from all RNA with the Mint cDNA synthesis kit, primed by a TRBC-specific oligonucleotide. Following uracil-DNA glycosylase treatment, all cDNA underwent a first 18-cycle PCR with the universal primers M1SS and BC2_uni_R. Concerning the study's data processing: Normalization of each sample was performed by random selection of 1 million high-quality reads, each carrying a distinct molecular identifier. Instead of being binned into consensus sequences, reads that shared molecular identifiers were thrown out. CDR3 identification, clonotype clustering and error correction used MiTCR with a Q25 quality threshold and the strictest error-elimination algorithm. A nonparametric unseen species model with Euler transformation was used to estimate lower-bound total TCR beta diversity. The public reads were run again by TCRdb, first through fastp at Q25 and then through MiXCR, and only productive beta chains were kept. Identical CDR3 protein sequences are pooled into one entry, listed with their most common genes and DNA. These V and J calls rely on TCRdb rather than the paper's analysis. The sample includes about 830,000 distinct CDR3 sequences, with about 59% observed a single time. Clones ranked in the top ten supply 25% to 35% of the sample.

Donors were 39 systemically healthy Caucasian individuals from Russia aged 6 to 90 years. Each donor gave roughly 11 milliliters of peripheral blood, drawn into EDTA-treated Vacutainer tubes. Ficoll-Paque density-gradient centrifugation was used to isolate PBMCs, with at least 6.5 million per sample. Total RNA, at least 5 micrograms per sample, was extracted from PBMCs with Trizol reagent. For every donor, flow cytometry on a PBMC aliquot measured the percentage of naive CD45RAhigh/CD27high T cells. With regard to this clonotype: Its antigen is still unknown. Nothing much larger sits one base from this clone, and base qualities are not available.

The specimen was blood. This clonotype was obtained from a man aged 25 to 40 in good health. The chain is made from TRBV5-1 and TRBJ1-4, with TRBD1 matching 10 junction bases. CDR3 region: CASSPRDRGSEKLFF. The DNA sequence is TGCGCCAGCAGCCCGAGGGACAGGGGAAGCGAAAAACTGTTTTTT.